The next 2 T cell receptor beta chains were all read from a single sample in a study of tissue T cells after allogeneic stem cell transplantation. Stated time point: mouse harvest day 14 after allogeneic transplant. Each mouse received 10^7 T-cell-depleted marrow cells plus 10^6 splenic CD5+ T cells by tail vein. Some clones are missing from TCRdb's copy, which holds only in-frame ones; the method was immunoSEQ multiplex PCR. Counted here are 1,500 to 2,000 clones, about 45% occurring once; the ten biggest clones make up roughly 18%. Source material: gut tissue. These receptors all stem from a female BALB/c mouse given C57BL/6 T cells with graft-versus-host disease after an allogeneic hematopoietic cell transplant.

Of note for this clone: Germline and genes: mouse. The sequenced fragment ends 1 residue before the CDR3 boundary, so the rest is inferred from the germline J gene. The rearrangement links TRBV4 to TRBJ2-2; 8 nucleotides agree with TRBD1. Germline trimming cut 4 bases from V and 2 bases from J; bases unmatched to any gene: 0. Germline CDR1 and CDR2: LGHDT and YNNKQL (reference sequence). This CDR3 is built from 14 residues. The CDR3 loop is CASSWTGNTGQLYF. The DNA read from the CDR3 is TGTGCCAGCAGCTGGACAGGGAACACCGGGCAGCTCTAC.

This clone was found a few times. Germline and genes here are mouse. The read halts 1 residue ahead of the CDR3 end, with the missing end drawn from the germline J gene. The chain is built from TRBV23 and TRBJ1-1; the table's TRBD1 call for D was not verified on the DNA. Germline loops: CDR1 KGHTA, CDR2 FQNQQP. The CDR3 runs to 14 residues. The chain's CDR3 is CSSSSGTANTEVFF. The part of the CDR3 DNA that was read is TGCTCCAGCAGTTCCGGGACAGCAAACACAGAAGTCTTC.